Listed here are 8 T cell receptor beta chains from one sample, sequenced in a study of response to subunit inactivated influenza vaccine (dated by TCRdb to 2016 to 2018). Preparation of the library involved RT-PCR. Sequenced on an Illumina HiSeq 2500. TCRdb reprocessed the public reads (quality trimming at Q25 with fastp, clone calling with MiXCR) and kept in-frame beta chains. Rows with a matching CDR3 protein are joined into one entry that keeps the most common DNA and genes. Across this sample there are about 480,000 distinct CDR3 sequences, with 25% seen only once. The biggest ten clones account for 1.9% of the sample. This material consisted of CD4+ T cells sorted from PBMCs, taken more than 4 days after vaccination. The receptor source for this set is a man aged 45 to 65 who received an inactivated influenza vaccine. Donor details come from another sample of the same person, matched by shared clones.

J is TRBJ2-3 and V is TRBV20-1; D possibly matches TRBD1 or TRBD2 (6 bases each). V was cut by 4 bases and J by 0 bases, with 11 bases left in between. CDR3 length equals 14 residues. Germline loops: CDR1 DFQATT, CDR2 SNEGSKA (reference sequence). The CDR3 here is CSATTGTSTDTQYF. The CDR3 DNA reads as TGCAGTGCTACAACAGGGACTAGCACAGATACGCAGTATTTT.

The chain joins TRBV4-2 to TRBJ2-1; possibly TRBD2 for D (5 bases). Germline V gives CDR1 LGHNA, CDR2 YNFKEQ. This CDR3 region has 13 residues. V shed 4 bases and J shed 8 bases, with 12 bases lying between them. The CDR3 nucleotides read TGTGCCAGCAGCCCCTCGGCGCGGGATGAGCAGTTCTTC. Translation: CASSPSARDEQFF.

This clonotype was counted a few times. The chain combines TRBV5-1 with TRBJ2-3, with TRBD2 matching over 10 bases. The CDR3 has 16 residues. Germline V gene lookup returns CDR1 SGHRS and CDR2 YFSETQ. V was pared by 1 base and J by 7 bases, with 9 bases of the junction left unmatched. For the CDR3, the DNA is TGCGCCAGCAGCTTGTCGTTAGCGGGGGGCACTTATACGCAGTATTTT. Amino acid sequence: CASSLSLAGGTYTQYF.

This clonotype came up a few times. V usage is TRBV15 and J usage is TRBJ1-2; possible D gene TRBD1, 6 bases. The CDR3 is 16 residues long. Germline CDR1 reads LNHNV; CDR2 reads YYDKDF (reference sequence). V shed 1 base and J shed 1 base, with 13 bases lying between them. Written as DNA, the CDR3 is TGTGCCACCAGCAGAGGGAACCGACAGGATAACTATGGCTACACCTTC. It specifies CATSRGNRQDNYGYTF.

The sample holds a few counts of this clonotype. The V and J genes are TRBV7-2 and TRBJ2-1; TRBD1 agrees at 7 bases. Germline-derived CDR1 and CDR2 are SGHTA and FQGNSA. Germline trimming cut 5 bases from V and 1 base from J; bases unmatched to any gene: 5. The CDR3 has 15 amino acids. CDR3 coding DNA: TGTGCCAGCAGCACGACAGGGAGTTCCTACAATGAGCAGTTCTTC. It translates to CASSTTGSSYNEQFF.

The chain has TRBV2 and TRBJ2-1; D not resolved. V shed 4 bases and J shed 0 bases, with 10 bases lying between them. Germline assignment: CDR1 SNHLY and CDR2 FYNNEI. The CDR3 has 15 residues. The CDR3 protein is CASSGWLSSYNEQFF. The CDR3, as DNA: TGTGCCAGCAGTGGGTGGCTCAGCTCCTACAATGAGCAGTTCTTC.

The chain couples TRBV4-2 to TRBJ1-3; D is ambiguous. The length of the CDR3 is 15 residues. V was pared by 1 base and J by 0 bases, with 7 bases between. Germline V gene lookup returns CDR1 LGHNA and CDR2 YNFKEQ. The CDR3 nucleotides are TGTGCCAGCAGCCAAGGGGCGAGCTCTGGAAACACCATATATTTT. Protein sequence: CASSQGASSGNTIYF.

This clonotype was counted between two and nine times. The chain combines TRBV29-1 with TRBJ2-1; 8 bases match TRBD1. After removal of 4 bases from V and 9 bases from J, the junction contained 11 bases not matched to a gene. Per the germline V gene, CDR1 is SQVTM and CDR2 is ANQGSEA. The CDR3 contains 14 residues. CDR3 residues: CSVGGTGMVTEQFF. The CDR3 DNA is TGCAGCGTTGGTGGGACAGGTATGGTTACTGAGCAGTTCTTC.